These 7 T cell receptor beta chains originate from one sample sequenced in a study of technical replicates of blood from a handful of donors. Profiled with immunoSEQ multiplex PCR; TCRdb holds only in-frame clones, not every one. The sample holds some 96,000 clones; approximately 96% are singletons and the top ten take approximately 0.22%. The sequencing sample was made of T cells isolated from PBMCs. Every receptor here comes from a human donor in good health.

The chain couples TRBV11-3 to TRBJ2-5, with D possibly TRBD1 on 5 matching bases. V was trimmed by 5 bases and J by 2 bases, leaving 15 bases between them. The germline V gene has CDR1 SGHNT and CDR2 YENEEA. There are 15 residues in the CDR3. The CDR3 loop is CASSRLVQGQETQYF. The CDR3 DNA sequence: TGTGCCAGCAGCCGTTTGGTCCAGGGTCAAGAGACCCAGTACTTC.

The V gene is TRBV5-1, the J gene TRBJ2-7; a possible D gene is TRBD2 (5 bases). Germline V lookup: CDR1 SGHRS, CDR2 YFSETQ. The ends were cut back, 0 bases at V and 3 bases at J, with 16 bases in the middle. This CDR3 spans 16 amino acids. CDR3 sequence (DNA): TGCGCCAGCAGCTTGGTCCCCGGAGTTGGAGGCTACGAGCAGTACTTC. It yields the protein CASSLVPGVGGYEQYF.

For the CDR3, the DNA is TGTGCCAGCAGCTTAGTCTCCGGGTCCAGCACAGATACGCAGTATTTT. Its protein product is CASSLVSGSSTDTQYF. V usage is TRBV13 and J usage is TRBJ2-3; no clear D gene. The germline V and J ends were trimmed by 1 base and 0 bases, with 11 bases remaining between them. Germline CDR1 reads PRHDT; CDR2 reads FYEKMQ (reference sequence). This CDR3 has 16 amino acids.

The rearrangement uses TRBV30 and TRBJ2-5, with D possibly matching TRBD2 (5 bases). Germline loops: CDR1 GTSNPN, CDR2 SVGIG (reference sequence). The CDR3 has 12 residues. The ends were cut back, 4 bases at V and 4 bases at J, with 10 bases in the middle. CDR3 coding DNA: TGTGCCTGGAACCTAGCTGGAGAGACCCAGTACTTC. Its protein is CAWNLAGETQYF. Variable domain in full (rest from reference TRBV30 and TRBJ2-5): SQTIHQWPATLVQPVGSPLSLECTVEGTSNPNLYWYRQAAGRGLQLLFYSVGIGQISSEVPQNLSASRPQDRQFILSSKKLLLSDSGFYLCAWNLAGETQYFGPGTRLLVL.

This chain uses TRBV5-1 with TRBJ2-1; TRBD1 matches at 9 bases. V gave up 2 bases and J gave up 8 bases; unmatched junction bases: 23. The CDR3 covers 20 residues. Per germline, CDR1 SGHRS and CDR2 YFSETQ. CDR3 sequence: CASSFFGQWTRDREGDEQFF. As DNA, the CDR3 is TGCGCCAGCAGCTTTTTCGGTCAATGGACCCGGGACAGGGAAGGAGATGAGCAGTTCTTC.

This rearrangement joins TRBV13 to TRBJ2-5, with D unresolved. Germline CDR1 is PRHDT and CDR2 is FYEKMQ (reference sequence). The germline V and J ends were trimmed by 5 bases and 1 base, with 5 bases remaining between them. The CDR3 is made up of 12 amino acids. Written as DNA, the CDR3 is TGTGCCAGCAGCCCATCCCAAGAGACCCAGTACTTC. This encodes CASSPSQETQYF.

The chain carries TRBV11-3 and TRBJ2-5; 10 bases line up with TRBD2. The CDR3 totals 17 residues. V dropped 1 base and J dropped 3; count of bases not matched to a gene: 8. Germline V gene sequence: CDR1 SGHNT, CDR2 YENEEA. CDR3 amino acids: CASSLAPLAGGEETQYF. CDR3 bases: TGTGCCAGCAGCTTAGCCCCGTTAGCGGGGGGTGAAGAGACCCAGTACTTC.